Shown below are 14 T cell receptor beta chains from a single sample sequenced in a study of cytomegalovirus exposure and HLA in healthy donors. A multiplex PCR was run with 60 Vbeta primers and 13 Jbeta primers. The method was immunoSEQ multiplex PCR; TCRdb's version includes in-frame clones alone and lacks a portion of them. This sample has about 94,000 clones, with around 77% found just once. The sample was PBMCs. These receptors all stem from a man aged 30 to 39 in good health and CMV-seronegative.

The chain has TRBV5-6 and TRBJ2-3; 9 bases agree with TRBD1. Germline CDR1 SGHDT, CDR2 YYEEEE. The CDR3 is 18 amino acids. The V gene end was trimmed by 0 bases and the J gene end by 3 bases; junction bases not matched to a gene: 11. The CDR3 loop is CASSLGATGQGATDTQYF. In nucleotides, the CDR3 is TGTGCCAGCAGCTTGGGTGCCACGGGACAGGGTGCGACAGATACGCAGTATTTT.

This CDR3 reads CASSESDSYEQYF. CDR3 bases: TGCGCCAGCAGTGAGTCTGACAGCTACGAGCAGTACTTC. This chain links TRBV10-1 with TRBJ2-7; a weak D match, TRBD1 (5 bases). The CDR3 contains 13 residues. The germline V gene encodes CDR1 WNHNN and CDR2 SYGVQD (reference sequence). V was cut by 0 bases and J by 3 bases, with 6 bases left in between.

This clone appeared once. The chain combines TRBV5-4 with TRBJ1-5; D is uncertain. Trimming left V 0 bases short and J 3 bases short, with 7 bases between. The CDR3 loop spans 14 amino acids. The germline V gene encodes CDR1 SGHNT and CDR2 YYREEE (reference sequence). Written as DNA, the CDR3 is TGTGCCAGCAGCTTGGCAGGTTCCAATCAGCCCCAGCATTTT. It encodes CASSLAGSNQPQHF.

This clone has just one count. The V call is TRBV27, the J call TRBJ2-3, with TRBD2 identical over 7 bases. The V segment lost 2 bases and the J segment 4 bases; nucleotides outside the gene matches: 6. The length of the CDR3 is 15 residues. CDR1 is MNHEY and CDR2 is SMNVEV in the germline V gene (reference sequence). The CDR3 region has the DNA TGTGCCAGCAGTTTAGGGGGGAGGGACGCAGATACGCAGTATTTT. It specifies CASSLGGRDADTQYF.

The V and J genes are TRBV2 and TRBJ1-5; maybe TRBD1 (6 bases). Germline CDR1 reads SNHLY; CDR2 reads FYNNEI. V was clipped by 3 bases and J by 1 base, with 10 bases between them. CDR3 size: 15 residues. The CDR3 bases are TGTGCCAGCAGTGATCAGGGGATAAGCAATCAGCCCCAGCATTTT. Translated: CASSDQGISNQPQHF.

The J gene is TRBJ1-2, the V gene TRBV7-6; 7 bases map to TRBD1. CDR1 and CDR2 from the germline V gene are SGHVS and FNYEAQ. V lost 1 base to trimming and J lost 4 bases; unmatched junction nucleotides: 0. The CDR3 has 13 amino acids. The CDR3 here is CASSLGQGYGYTF. In nucleotides, the CDR3 is TGTGCCAGCAGCTTAGGACAGGGCTATGGCTACACCTTC.

This sequence joins TRBV15 and TRBJ2-7; weak D call: TRBD1 (5 bases). Germline assignment: CDR1 LNHNV and CDR2 YYDKDF (reference sequence). This CDR3 spans 13 amino acids. V lost 0 bases and J 6 bases, leaving 9 bases between the germline ends. CDR3 in amino acids: CATSRDEGVEQYF. The DNA of the CDR3 is TGTGCCACCAGCAGAGATGAAGGGGTCGAGCAGTACTTC.

This chain links TRBV11-2 with TRBJ1-1; no reliable D call. The CDR3 runs to 12 residues. The V end was cut by 0 bases, the J end by 10 bases, with 9 bases between. The germline V gene has CDR1 SGHAT and CDR2 FQNNGV. The CDR3 DNA reads TGTGCCAGCAGCTTAGATCTAACGAGAGCTTTCTTT. This translates into CASSLDLTRAFF.

This clone appeared a few times. This rearrangement joins TRBV5-4 to TRBJ2-1, with 8 bases identical to TRBD2. The CDR3 is 15 amino acids. J was trimmed by 2 bases and V by 0 bases; bases with no gene match: 1. The V gene's germline CDR1 is SGHNT and CDR2 YYREEE (reference sequence). CDR3 nucleotides: TGTGCCAGCAGCTTGGAGGGACTAGCCTACAATGAGCAGTTCTTC. Protein product: CASSLEGLAYNEQFF.

This sequence joins TRBV28 and TRBJ1-3; TRBD1 might be the D (6 bases). The CDR3 consists of 14 residues. Per germline, CDR1 MDHEN and CDR2 SYDVKM. The V end lost 5 bases, the J end lost 0 bases, and 8 bases lay between the germline ends. The CDR3, as DNA: TGTGCCAGCAGTCCGACAGGCTCTGGAAACACCATATATTTT. It encodes CASSPTGSGNTIYF. Using reference TRBV28 and TRBJ1-3 for the parts outside the CDR3, the full variable domain is DVKVTQSSRYLVKRTGEKVFLECVQDMDHENMFWYRQDPGLGLRLIYFSYDVKMKEKGDIPEGYSVSREKKERFSLILESASTNQTSMYLCASSPTGSGNTIYFGEGSWLTVV.

This rearrangement joins TRBV7-6 to TRBJ2-6; no firm D call. The CDR3 contains 14 residues. Germline loops: CDR1 SGHVS, CDR2 FNYEAQ. V lost 5 bases and J lost 2, with 7 bases in between. As DNA, the CDR3 is TGTGCCAGCAGCAGAGAAACTGGGGCCAACGTCCTGACTTTC. As protein: CASSRETGANVLTF.

V is TRBV28 and J is TRBJ2-5, with D possibly TRBD2 on 6 matching bases. Germline V gene data show CDR1 as MDHEN and CDR2 as SYDVKM. CDR3 length: 16 amino acids. Trimming pared 1 base from V and 0 bases from J, leaving 12 bases between. For the CDR3, the DNA is TGTGCCAGCAGTTTATTTGGGGCGGGGAACCAAGAGACCCAGTACTTC. Encoded protein: CASSLFGAGNQETQYF.

The rearrangement joins TRBV6-5 to TRBJ2-1; 7 positions match TRBD2. The V gene end was trimmed by 0 bases and the J gene end by 8 bases; junction bases not matched to a gene: 7. Germline-derived CDR1 and CDR2 are MNHEY and SVGAGI. The CDR3 loop spans 15 amino acids. The CDR3 spells CASSYSFEGGDEQFF. The CDR3 DNA is TGTGCCAGCAGTTACTCGTTCGAGGGAGGGGATGAGCAGTTCTTC.

This sequence joins TRBV9 and TRBJ2-3; no clear D. The V end lost 3 bases, the J end lost 2 bases, and 7 bases lay between the germline ends. The CDR3 sequence is 13 residues long. The germline CDR1 and CDR2 sequences are SGDLS and YYNGEE. CDR3 residues: CASSAPSTDTQYF. In nucleotides, the CDR3 is TGTGCCAGCAGCGCTCCTTCCACAGATACGCAGTATTTT.